This TCR beta chain was recovered during a study of T cell repertoires in cytomegalovirus infection. Study background: CMV epitopes, recently identified HLA-C-restricted and well-studied HLA-B-restricted, were used. Public TCR beta signatures were indicative of both CMV infection and a matching HLA type.

Regarding the study as a whole: Carriers of CMV plus the relevant HLA were identified by cumulative public TCR beta family frequency. HLA-C-restricted, CMV-specific TCR beta clonotypes were dominant ex vivo.

The germline V gene has CDR1 SGHDN and CDR2 FVKESK. The CDR3 sequence is 13 residues long. Trimming removed 1 base from V and 7 bases from J, with 10 bases in between. A remark on this clonotype: Its antigen is currently unknown.

TCRdb recomputed calls from the reads with MiXCR, one row per CDR3 protein. The sample records 400,000 to 600,000 distinct CDR3 sequences, under 55% being singletons. V gene TRBV14 combines with J gene TRBJ2-5; D remains unclear. Sequencing used cultured PBMCs, obtained from culture after CMV antigen stimulation. The clonotype was recovered from a human donor in good health (CMV status not recorded). Some clones in this sample may be carry-over from other donors' samples. The CDR3 sequence: CASSQVRLGTQYF. CDR3 in DNA: TGTGCCAGCAGCCAAGTCCGTTTGGGGACCCAGTACTTC.